This T cell receptor (beta chain) appears in the sequencing data of a study of molecular identifiers for immune sequencing clone quantification. Bulk TCR library preparation followed previously described methods with listed TCR primers. Via MiXCR, TCRdb re-called the PCR reads, giving one row per CDR3 protein. This table holds roughly 320,000 distinct CDR3 sequences, roughly 24% found once. CDR3 length: 15 amino acids. CDR1 is LNHNV and CDR2 is YYDKDF in the germline V gene (reference sequence). V was pared by 5 bases and J by 3 bases, with 7 bases of the junction left unmatched. This clonotype occurred many times. Its antigen is not identified. General study points: For effector cells, clones above 20 RNA copies held over 97% of molecules; for naive cells, under 1%. Clone sizes that are highly expanded could be underestimated when identical TCR molecules share a barcode.

Sequencing libraries of naive CD8 cells derived from approximately 22,000 to 940,000 sorted cells with 10%, 30% or 50% RNA. This clonotype originated in a human donor in good health. Some libraries in this study had Jurkat cell RNA spiked in. Sequenced input: naive CD8+ T cells from blood, with Jurkat cell RNA spiked in. Documented subset: FACS-sorted CD8+CD4-CCR7+CD45RA+ naive T cells. V is TRBV15 and J is TRBJ1-5, with 7 bases fitting TRBD1. The CDR3 region has the DNA TGTGCCACCAGCTTAGGGGGACAGAACAATCAGCCCCAGCATTTT. Translated: CATSLGGQNNQPQHF.